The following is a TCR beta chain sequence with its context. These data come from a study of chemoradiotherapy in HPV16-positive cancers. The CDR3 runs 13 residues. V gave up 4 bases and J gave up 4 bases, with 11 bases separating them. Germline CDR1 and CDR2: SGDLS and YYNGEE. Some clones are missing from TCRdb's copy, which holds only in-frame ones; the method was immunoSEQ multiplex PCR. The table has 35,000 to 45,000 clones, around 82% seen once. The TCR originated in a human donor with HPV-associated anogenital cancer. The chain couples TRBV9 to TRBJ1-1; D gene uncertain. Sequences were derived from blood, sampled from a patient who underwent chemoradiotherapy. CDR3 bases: TGTGCCAGCAGCTTTAGGGTAGGCACTGAAGCTTTCTTT. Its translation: CASSFRVGTEAFF. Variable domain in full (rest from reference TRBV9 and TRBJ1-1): DSGVTQTPKHLITATGQRVTLRCSPRSGDLSVYWYQQSLDQGLQFLIQYYNGEERAKGNILERFSAQQFPDLHSELNLSSLELGDSALYFCASSFRVGTEAFFGQGTRLTVV.